This T cell receptor beta chain was captured in a study of Graves' ophthalmopathy and Graves' hyperthyroidism. This clonotype occurred many times. The authors amplified TCR beta CDR3 regions from RNA transcripts. HTBI-primed RT-PCR formed the first round, and a multiplex PCR formed the second. One entry per CDR3 protein, called by TCRdb with MiXCR from the multiplex PCR reads. The profile covers a few hundred thousand distinct CDR3 sequences, with roughly 20% appearing a single time and roughly 3.2% taken by the ten largest. The CDR3 runs 16 residues. The V gene end was trimmed by 1 base and the J gene end by 7 bases; junction bases not matched to a gene: 12. Germline V gives CDR1 SQVTM, CDR2 ANQGSEA.

Specimen: peripheral blood. The rearrangement links TRBV29-1 to TRBJ2-4; TRBD1 matches at 8 bases. The receptor's source is a woman younger than 35 with stable Graves' hyperthyroidism. CDR3 nucleotides: TGCAGCGTTGAAGTTCGAAGGACAGGGTCGGAGAACATTCAGTACTTC. This codes for CSVEVRRTGSENIQYF.